The clone carrying this T cell receptor beta chain was seen once. Germline lookup yields CDR1 SGHRS and CDR2 YFSETQ. The CDR3 loop spans 14 amino acids. V was clipped by 3 bases and J by 6 bases; unmatched bases: 7. This entry comes from a study of blood T cell repertoires in COVID-19. Original processing notes: Counts of nucleated cells, estimated from reference gene primer amplification, were obtained. Generated by immunoSEQ multiplex PCR, the TCRdb table keeps only in-frame clones and is missing some. V and J calls and clone size are copied from that table; D and trimming were computed from the DNA. The data hold over 85,000 clones, with over 65% observed a single time.

The source is a woman older than 75 with acute or convalescent COVID-19. The rearrangement joins TRBV5-1 to TRBJ2-7; the match to TRBD1 covers 9 bases. The source material was peripheral blood. The DNA of the CDR3 is TGCGCCAGCAGCTCTGGGACAGGGCCGAGCGAGCAGTACTTC. Protein product: CASSSGTGPSEQYF.